A single sample is the source of the 10 T cell receptor beta chains below, sequenced in a study of T-cell memory formation after mild COVID-19. TCRdb re-called the 5' RACE reads with MiXCR, one entry per CDR3 protein. The sample includes 150,000 or so distinct CDR3 sequences, approximately 10% of them seen just once. Input material: PBMCs or a T cell subset sorted from them (not recorded which). The receptors were gathered from a man in his late teens or twenties who had mild COVID-19 (a few samples of this study predate the infection). Cell type and time point are not known.

This clonotype was seen repeatedly, ten times or more. The rearrangement uses TRBV12-3 or TRBV12-4 and TRBJ2-7; the D gene is possibly TRBD2 (5 bases). CDR3 size: 14 residues. V lost 3 bases, J lost 2 bases, and 11 bases lay in between. CDR3 region: CASSLGSPAYEQYF. The CDR3 DNA is TGTGCCAGCAGTTTGGGGAGCCCGGCCTACGAGCAGTACTTC.

This clonotype was seen a few times. This sequence joins TRBV5-1 and TRBJ1-2, with TRBD1 identical over 9 bases. Germline V lookup: CDR1 SGHRS, CDR2 YFSETQ. The CDR3 has 14 amino acids. Trimming took 0 bases from V and 4 from J; bases not matched to a gene: 1. The CDR3 sequence is CASSLGDRVYGYTF. CDR3 DNA sequence: TGCGCCAGCAGCTTGGGGGACAGGGTCTATGGCTACACCTTC.

Only a few counts were recorded for this clonotype. The V call is TRBV4-1, the J call TRBJ1-6; 7 bases are shared with TRBD1. Germline CDR1 is MGHRA and CDR2 is YSYEKL. With V trimmed by 2 bases and J by 9 bases, 4 bases remained unmatched. This CDR3 comprises 14 residues. Written as DNA, the CDR3 is TGCGCCAGCAGCCAAACAGGGGTTGGTTCACCCCTCCACTTT. Encoded protein: CASSQTGVGSPLHF.

The V and J genes are TRBV7-9 and TRBJ1-1; 7 bases map to TRBD1. The CDR3 has 17 amino acids. Germline V gene data show CDR1 as SEHNR and CDR2 as FQNEAQ (reference sequence). Trimming cost V 5 bases and J 4 bases; bases outside gene matches: 16. The CDR3 bases are TGTGCCAGCAGCCCCGGCCGGGACAGCATATCCCCCACTGAAGCTTTCTTT. This codes for CASSPGRDSISPTEAFF.

This clonotype was seen ten or more times. This chain connects TRBV7-6 to TRBJ1-5; TRBD1 aligns across 8 bases. The length of the CDR3 is 15 residues. In germline, CDR1 is SGHVS, CDR2 FNYEAQ. The junction had 5 bases not matched to a gene; V was cut back by 5 bases and J by 2 bases. The DNA for the CDR3 is TGTGCCAGCAGCCCACAGGGGGGGGGCAATCAGCCCCAGCATTTT. This gives the protein CASSPQGGGNQPQHF.

In this sample, this clonotype turned up many times. The rearrangement uses TRBV5-1 and TRBJ1-6; D call uncertain. Germline loops: CDR1 SGHRS, CDR2 YFSETQ. Trimming removed 2 bases from V and 5 bases from J, with 8 bases in between. This CDR3 has 14 amino acids. In DNA, the CDR3 is TGCGCCAGCAGCTTAGAAGGAGATAATTCACCCCTCCACTTT. This codes for CASSLEGDNSPLHF.

This clonotype was seen many times. The gene calls are TRBV11-2 and TRBJ2-5; D is uncertain. This CDR3 has 14 amino acids. Trimming cost V 1 base and J 7 bases, with 13 bases left between them. Germline V gives CDR1 SGHAT, CDR2 FQNNGV. The CDR3 DNA sequence: TGTGCCAGCAGCTTAGGAAGGCAGATCGGGACCCAGTACTTC. It encodes CASSLGRQIGTQYF.

This clonotype was found a few times. The rearrangement joins TRBV5-6 to TRBJ1-1; 10 positions match TRBD1. Germline assignment: CDR1 SGHDT and CDR2 YYEEEE. CDR3 length equals 14 residues. Trimming took 2 bases from V and 4 from J; bases not matched to a gene: 2. The CDR3 sequence is CASSFGTGVTEAFF. CDR3 coding DNA: TGTGCCAGCAGCTTCGGGACAGGGGTCACTGAAGCTTTCTTT.

The chain employs TRBV18 and TRBJ1-6; D is perhaps TRBD1 (6 bases). The germline V and J ends were trimmed by 6 bases and 6 bases, with 15 bases remaining between them. Germline values: CDR1 KGHSH, CDR2 LQKENI. The CDR3 contains 15 residues. This CDR3 is CASSPLDSLNSPLHF. In nucleotides, the CDR3 is TGTGCCAGCTCCCCGCTGGACAGCCTTAATTCACCCCTCCACTTT.

This chain uses TRBV24-1 with TRBJ1-5, with 7 bases matching TRBD1. V lost 9 bases and J lost 3; bases outside the gene matches: 4. CDR1 KGHDR and CDR2 SFDVKD come from the germline V gene. This CDR3 comprises 13 residues. The CDR3 region is CATADRDNQPQHF. CDR3 DNA sequence: TGTGCCACCGCAGACAGGGACAATCAGCCCCAGCATTTT.